The entry below describes one TCR beta chain. Its antigen is unknown. Produced via immunoSEQ multiplex PCR; TCRdb's table is partial and in-frame only. The data contain 50,000 to 85,000 clones, about nine tenths of them singletons. The source of the sample is a study of Tregs in tolerant kidney transplant recipients. Notes on the study in general: For some patients, primers changed over time, blocking nucleotide-level comparison.

The CDR3 has 16 amino acids. V shed 3 bases and J 0 bases; nucleotides not matched to a gene: 6. Germline CDR1 and CDR2: MNHEY and SMNVEV (reference sequence). The sequence derives from a human donor who received a combined kidney and bone marrow transplant. This chain uses TRBV27 with TRBJ2-5; 8 bases agree with TRBD2. The sample in question was CD8+ T cells from blood, obtained before the transplant. CDR3 amino acids: CASSLSLAGNQETQYF. As DNA, the CDR3 is TGTGCCAGCAGTTTGAGCCTAGCGGGTAACCAAGAGACCCAGTACTTC.